This is a list of T cell receptor beta chains from one sample in a study of blood T cell repertoires in COVID-19. The table came from immunoSEQ multiplex PCR; TCRdb's copy has only in-frame clones and leaves some out. The sample consists of about 240,000 clones, roughly 87% of them appearing once. Sequencing was done on a sample of PBMCs or T cells enriched from blood (not recorded which). These receptors were obtained from a woman between 25 and 40 years old with acute COVID-19. CDR3s leave out the opening cysteine and the closing phenylalanine or tryptophan. The listing skips clone size in some rows; elsewhere it reads once, few, many or a size class.

len | j_gene | abundance | v_gene | CDR3aa
11 | TRBJ2-5 | . | TRBV19 | ASSTPPGETQY
11 | TRBJ1-1 | . | TRBV5-1 | ASSLQGSTEAF
12 | TRBJ1-3 | . | TRBV2 | ASSEGYSGNTIY
12 | TRBJ2-1 | many | TRBV10-1 | ASSDSGGHNEQF
13 | TRBJ1-2 | . | TRBV2 | ASSEGNRGYYGYT
12 | TRBJ1-2 | . | TRBV19 | ASKGQGAVYGYT
10 | TRBJ1-1 | once | TRBV7-2 | ATGGWRTEAF
11 | TRBJ1-5 | few | TRBV15 | ATSQQSNQPQH
12 | TRBJ1-2 | . | TRBV6-1 | ASSEDRQNYGYT
11 | TRBJ2-1 | once | TRBV12-3/TRBV12-4 | ASSQTGLNEQF
12 | TRBJ1-1 | . | TRBV11-1 | ASSMTAMNTEAF
15 | TRBJ1-1 | . | TRBV18 | ASSPHPTGQGAAEAF
12 | TRBJ1-2 | once | TRBV24-1 | ATSDSDTYGGYT
13 | TRBJ1-1 | . | TRBV11-2 | ASSLIPGTVLEAF
15 | TRBJ2-3 | . | TRBV19 | ASKVGQDRENTDTQY
15 | TRBJ1-2 | . | TRBV19 | ASSAYRGESRNYGYT
13 | TRBJ2-1 | . | TRBV7-9 | ASSPWRAVHNEQF
11 | TRBJ1-1 | . | TRBV15 | ATSRGSNTEAF